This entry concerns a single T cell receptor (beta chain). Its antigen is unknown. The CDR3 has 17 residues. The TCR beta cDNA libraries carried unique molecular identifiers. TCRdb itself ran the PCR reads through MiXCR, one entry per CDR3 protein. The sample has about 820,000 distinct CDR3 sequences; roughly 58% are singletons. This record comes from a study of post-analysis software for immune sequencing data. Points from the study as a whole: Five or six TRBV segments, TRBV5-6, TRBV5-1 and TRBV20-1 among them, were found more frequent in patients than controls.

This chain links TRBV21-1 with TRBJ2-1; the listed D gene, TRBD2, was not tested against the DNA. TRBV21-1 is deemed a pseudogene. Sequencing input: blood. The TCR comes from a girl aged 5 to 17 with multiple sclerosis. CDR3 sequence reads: CASSSGTSGRAGNEQFF. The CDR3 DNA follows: TGTGCCAGCAGCTCAGGGACTAGCGGGAGGGCGGGAAATGAGCAGTTCTTC.